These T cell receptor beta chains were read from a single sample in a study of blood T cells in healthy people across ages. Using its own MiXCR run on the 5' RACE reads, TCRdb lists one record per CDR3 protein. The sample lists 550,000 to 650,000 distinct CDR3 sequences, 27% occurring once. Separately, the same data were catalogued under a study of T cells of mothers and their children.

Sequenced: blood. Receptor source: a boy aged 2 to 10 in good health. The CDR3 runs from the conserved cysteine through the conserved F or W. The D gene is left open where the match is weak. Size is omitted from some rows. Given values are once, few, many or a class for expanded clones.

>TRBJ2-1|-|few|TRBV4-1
CASSRPPGLFYNEQFF
TGCGCCAGCAGCCGCCCGCCAGGCCTCTTCTACAATGAGCAGTTCTTC
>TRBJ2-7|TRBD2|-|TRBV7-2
CASSPDGLAGDLGEQYF
TGTGCCAGCAGCCCTGACGGTTTAGCGGGAGATCTGGGCGAGCAGTACTTC
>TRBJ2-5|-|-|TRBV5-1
CASSLTASETQYF
TGCGCCAGCAGCTTGACGGCCTCAGAGACCCAGTACTTC
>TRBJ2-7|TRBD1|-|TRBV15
CATSKDAGQGTYEQYF
TGTGCCACCAGCAAAGACGCGGGACAGGGAACCTACGAGCAGTACTTC
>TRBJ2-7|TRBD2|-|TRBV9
CASSVEASGYYEQYF
TGTGCCAGCAGCGTCGAGGCTAGCGGGTACTACGAGCAGTACTTC
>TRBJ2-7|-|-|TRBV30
CAWSRPYEQYF
TGTGCCTGGAGCCGGCCCTACGAGCAGTACTTC
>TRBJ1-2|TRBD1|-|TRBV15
CATSRGKADRNYGYTF
TGTGCCACCAGCAGAGGAAAAGCGGACAGGAACTATGGCTACACCTTC
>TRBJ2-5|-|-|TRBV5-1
CASSGSETQYF
TGCGCCAGCAGCGGGTCAGAGACCCAGTACTTC
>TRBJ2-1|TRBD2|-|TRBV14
CASSQEPSGRTRGDEQFF
TGTGCCAGCAGCCAAGAACCCAGCGGGAGAACAAGGGGAGATGAGCAGTTCTTC
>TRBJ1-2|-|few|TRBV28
CASNKDYGYTF
TGTGCCAGCAACAAGGACTATGGCTACACCTTC
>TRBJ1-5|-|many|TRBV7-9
CASSLGAGGNQPQHF
TGTGCCAGCAGCTTAGGGGCAGGGGGCAATCAGCCCCAGCATTTT
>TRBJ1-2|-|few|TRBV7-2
CASSLNGIYYGYTF
TGTGCCAGCAGCCTAAACGGGATCTACTATGGCTACACCTTC
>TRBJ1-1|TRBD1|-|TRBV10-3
CAIRPPRTGGASSEAFF
TGTGCCATCAGACCACCACGGACAGGGGGGGCGTCGTCTGAAGCTTTCTTT